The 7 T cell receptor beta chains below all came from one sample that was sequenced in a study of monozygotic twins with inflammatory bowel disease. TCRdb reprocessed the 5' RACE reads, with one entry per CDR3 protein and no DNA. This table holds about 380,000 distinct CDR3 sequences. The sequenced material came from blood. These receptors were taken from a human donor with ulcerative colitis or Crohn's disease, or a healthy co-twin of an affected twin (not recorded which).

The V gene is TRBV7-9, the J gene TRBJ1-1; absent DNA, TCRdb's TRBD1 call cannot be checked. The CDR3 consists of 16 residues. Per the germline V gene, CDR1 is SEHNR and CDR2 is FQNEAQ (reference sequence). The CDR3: CASSLGGQGANTEAFF.

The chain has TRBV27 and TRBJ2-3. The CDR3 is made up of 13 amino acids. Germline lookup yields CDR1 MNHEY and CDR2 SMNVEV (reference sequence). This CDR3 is CASSFVGVDTQYF.

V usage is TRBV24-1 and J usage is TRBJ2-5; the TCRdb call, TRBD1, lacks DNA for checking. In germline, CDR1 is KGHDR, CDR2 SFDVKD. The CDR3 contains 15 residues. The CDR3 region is CATSDSLSSQETQYF.

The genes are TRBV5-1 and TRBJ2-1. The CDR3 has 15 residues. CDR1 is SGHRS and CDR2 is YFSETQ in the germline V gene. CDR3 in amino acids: CASSLGAGYYNEQFF.

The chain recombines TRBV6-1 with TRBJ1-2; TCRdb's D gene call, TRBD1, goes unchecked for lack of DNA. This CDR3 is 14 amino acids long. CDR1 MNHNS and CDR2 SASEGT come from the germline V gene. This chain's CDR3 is CASSRNRGNYGYTF.

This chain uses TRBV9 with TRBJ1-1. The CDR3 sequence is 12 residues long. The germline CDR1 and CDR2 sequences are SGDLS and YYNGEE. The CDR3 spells CASSVPMTEAFF.

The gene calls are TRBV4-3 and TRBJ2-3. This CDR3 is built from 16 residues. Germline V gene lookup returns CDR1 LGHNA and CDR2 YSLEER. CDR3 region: CASSQDELRRTDTQYF.